This T cell receptor (beta chain) originates from a study of T cell repertoires in cytomegalovirus infection. On the study more broadly: Recently identified HLA-C-restricted CMV epitopes and well-studied HLA-B-restricted CMV epitopes were used by the study. Carrying CMV and the relevant HLA type showed in public TCR beta signatures.

Broader study findings: HLA-C-restricted TCR beta clonotypes specific for CMV led the ex vivo response. Carriers of CMV and the relevant HLA type were discriminated by public TCR beta frequency.

Concerning this clonotype: Its matching antigen is unknown.

TCRdb re-called the reads with MiXCR, one entry per CDR3 protein. In the table there are some 590,000 distinct CDR3 sequences, 40% of which are singletons. V was shortened by 1 base and J by 2 bases, with 9 bases between the two germline ends. The CDR3 extends over 14 amino acids. Germline V gene data show CDR1 as SGHRS and CDR2 as YFSETQ. The source material was cultured PBMCs, sampled from culture after CMV antigen stimulation. This receptor was identified in a human donor in good health (CMV status not recorded). Some clones in this sample may be carry-over from other donors' samples. V is TRBV5-1 and J is TRBJ1-2; D might be TRBD1 (5 bases). This chain's CDR3 is CASSLIAGNYGYTF. The CDR3 DNA reads as TGCGCCAGCAGCTTGATAGCAGGGAACTATGGCTACACCTTC.